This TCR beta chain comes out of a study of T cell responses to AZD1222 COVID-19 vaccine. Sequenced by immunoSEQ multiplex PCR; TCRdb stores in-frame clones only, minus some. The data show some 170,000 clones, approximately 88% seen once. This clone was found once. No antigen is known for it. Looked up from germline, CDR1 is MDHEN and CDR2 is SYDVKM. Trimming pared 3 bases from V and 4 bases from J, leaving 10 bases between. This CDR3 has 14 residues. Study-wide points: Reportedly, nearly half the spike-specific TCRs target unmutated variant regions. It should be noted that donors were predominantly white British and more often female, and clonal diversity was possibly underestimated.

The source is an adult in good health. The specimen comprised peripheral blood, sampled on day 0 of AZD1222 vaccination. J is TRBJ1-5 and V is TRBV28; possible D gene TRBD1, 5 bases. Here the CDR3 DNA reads TGTGCCAGCAGTTTGGGGGGATTGAATCAGCCCCAGCATTTT. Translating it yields CASSLGGLNQPQHF.